This T cell receptor (beta chain) was captured by sequencing in a study of immune heterogeneity within non-small cell lung tumors. Study details: Tumors were classified as 4 squamous cell carcinomas, some eleven non-squamous carcinomas and 1 not otherwise specified.

This clonotype was seen more than once but under ten times. No antigen is known for it. The CDR3 runs 15 residues. CDR1 and CDR2 from the germline V gene are MRHNA and SNTAGT. Trimming took 5 bases from V and 0 from J; bases not matched to a gene: 3. Study-level results: Local T-cell clonality tracked local tumor mutational burden, showing a moderate yet significant relationship (R 0.3 to 0.4).

TCR beta CDR3 was amplified by multiplex PCR, first round approximately 10 cycles, 32 V and 13 J primers. TCRdb reanalysed the multiplex PCR reads using MiXCR and keeps one entry per CDR3 protein. The sample contains about 10,000 distinct CDR3 sequences, 26% of which appear only once. TCRs were amplified from about 620 ng gDNA of bulk tumor per sample. Several spatially distant biopsies were obtained per primary tumor intraoperatively. Undergoing curative surgery were patients whose non-small cell lung cancer was untreated and newly diagnosed. The chain carries TRBV6-4 and TRBJ2-1, with 8 positions matching TRBD2. The sequencing sample was made of lung tumor tissue. The clonotype originates from a woman aged 45-60 years with non-small cell lung cancer. CDR3 nucleotides: TGTGCCAGCAGTAAGCGGGAGAGCTCCTACAATGAGCAGTTCTTC. This translates into CASSKRESSYNEQFF.